This TCR beta chain comes out of a study of cytomegalovirus exposure and HLA in healthy donors. Study overall: Around 180 million T cells yielded roughly 120 million unique TCR beta sequences, as an earlier analysis found. Study results and caveats: Sequencing had likely introduced a cluster of highly shared sequence variants as an artifact. Later analysis associated a missense DCLRE1C variant with TCR beta V- and J-gene trimming.

Germline V gene data show CDR1 as GTSNPN and CDR2 as SVGIG (reference sequence). The CDR3 length is 15 residues. J gave up 3 bases and V 4 bases, and 8 bases lay outside the gene matches. The donors were healthy bone marrow donors. On this clone: Its antigen remains unidentified.

It was with 60 Vbeta and 13 Jbeta primers that the PCR ran. The repertoire was sequenced with immunoSEQ multiplex PCR; TCRdb's copy has only in-frame clones and lacks some. The data contain 150,000 or so clones, roughly 80% of them seen just once; the ten biggest clones take up less than 9.5%. Sequencing was performed on PBMCs. The J gene is TRBJ2-1, the V gene TRBV30; 8 bases line up with TRBD2. The receptor's source is a woman aged 40 to 50 in good health and CMV-seropositive. The CDR3 loop reads CAWNIAGRHYNEQFF. DNA for the CDR3: TGTGCCTGGAATATAGCGGGACGCCACTACAATGAGCAGTTCTTC.